The 12 T cell receptor beta chains listed next were all sequenced from one sample in a study of cytotoxic CD8 clonotypes in ibrutinib-treated CLL. Assay used: immunoSEQ multiplex PCR; TCRdb lists only in-frame clones, some missing. The table has 140,000 to 150,000 clones, more than 75% seen once. This material consisted of PBMCs, taken after 24 months of ibrutinib treatment. The receptor set was obtained from a human donor with chronic lymphocytic leukemia.

The rearrangement uses TRBV7-2 and TRBJ1-2, with D hard to call. The CDR3 extends over 12 amino acids. The germline CDR1 and CDR2 sequences are SGHTA and FQGNSA. V was shortened by 4 bases and J by 8 bases, with 11 bases between the two germline ends. In DNA form, the CDR3 reads TGTGCCAGCAGCTCCATTGGTGGCGGCTACACCTTC. Amino acid sequence: CASSSIGGGYTF.

The V and J genes are TRBV28 and TRBJ1-2; no clear D gene. Looked up from germline, CDR1 is MDHEN and CDR2 is SYDVKM. V was clipped by 5 bases and J by 11 bases, with 15 bases between them. This CDR3 is built from 12 residues. CDR3 loop: CASSLGRVGYTF. Here the CDR3 DNA reads TGTGCCAGCAGTCTTGGACGGGTGGGATACACCTTC.

The genes are TRBV7-7 and TRBJ2-7; D possibly corresponds to TRBD1 (6 bases). CDR3 length: 15 amino acids. The ends were cut back, 1 base at V and 2 bases at J, with 12 bases in the middle. CDR1 is SSHAT and CDR2 is FNYEAQ in the germline V gene (reference sequence). The CDR3, as DNA: TGTGCCAGCAGCTTAGGCCTGGGGGCCCCCTACGAGCAGTACTTC. It is translated as CASSLGLGAPYEQYF.

J is TRBJ2-1 and V is TRBV7-2, with TRBD1 identical over 8 bases. With V trimmed by 5 bases and J by 5 bases, 11 bases remained unmatched. Looked up from germline, CDR1 is SGHTA and CDR2 is FQGNSA. CDR3 length: 16 residues. In DNA, the CDR3 is TGTGCCAGCAGCCCAAGCGCGGGACAGGACAACAATGAGCAGTTCTTC. Translation gives CASSPSAGQDNNEQFF.

The J gene is TRBJ2-2, the V gene TRBV9; 9 bases line up with TRBD2. This CDR3 contains 15 residues. The V and J ends lost 2 bases and 5 bases, in that order; junction bases with no gene match: 4. Looked up from germline, CDR1 is SGDLS and CDR2 is YYNGEE. This CDR3 reads CASSVAGGPTGELFF. The CDR3 DNA reads TGTGCCAGCAGCGTTGCGGGAGGGCCGACCGGGGAGCTGTTTTTT.

This clone was detected many times. V usage is TRBV7-3 and J usage is TRBJ1-5; D ambiguous. The CDR3 is made up of 13 amino acids. V lost 2 bases and J 5 bases, leaving 7 bases between the germline ends. Germline-derived CDR1 and CDR2 are SGHTA and FQGTGA. Here the CDR3 DNA reads TGTGCCAGCAGCTTAGTGGCAGATCAGCCCCAGCATTTT. Protein sequence: CASSLVADQPQHF.

The chain carries TRBV2 and TRBJ2-7, with D possibly TRBD1 on 6 matching bases. Germline CDR1 and CDR2: SNHLY and FYNNEI. V was shortened by 4 bases and J by 4 bases, with 17 bases between the two germline ends. The CDR3 extends over 15 amino acids. The CDR3 spells CASSGPAGEPYEQYF. CDR3 bases: TGTGCCAGCAGTGGGCCGGCAGGGGAGCCGTACGAGCAGTACTTC.

The V and J genes are TRBV9 and TRBJ2-3; 8 bases align to TRBD2. V lost 7 bases to trimming and J lost 1 base; unmatched junction nucleotides: 5. The CDR3 sequence is 14 residues long. In germline, CDR1 is SGDLS, CDR2 YYNGEE. CDR3 DNA: TGTGCCAGCGACCGAGCGGGGGGCACAGATACGCAGTATTTT. Protein sequence: CASDRAGGTDTQYF.

This chain joins TRBV7-2 and TRBJ2-7; weak D call: TRBD1 (5 bases). Trimming took 5 bases from V and 2 from J, leaving 13 bases between them. The CDR3 length is 14 residues. Germline CDR1 SGHTA, CDR2 FQGNSA. CDR3 residues: CASSPPAGPYEQYF. The DNA of the CDR3 is TGTGCCAGCAGCCCGCCCGCAGGGCCCTACGAGCAGTACTTC.

This clone was seen a single time. The chain recombines TRBV5-1 with TRBJ2-7; 9 bases agree with TRBD1. This CDR3 region has 16 residues. Unmatched junction bases numbered 14, after V lost 4 bases and J lost 6 bases. Germline-derived CDR1 and CDR2 are SGHRS and YFSETQ. In nucleotides, the CDR3 is TGCGCCAGCAGCGCCCGAACGGGACAGGGCCCCATCGAGCAGTACTTC. It codes for CASSARTGQGPIEQYF.

The table lists this clone with a count of one. The chain combines TRBV7-9 with TRBJ2-5; D gene ambiguous. V was cut by 5 bases and J by 1 base, with 11 bases left in between. This CDR3 contains 14 residues. Germline loops: CDR1 SEHNR, CDR2 FQNEAQ (reference sequence). The DNA of the CDR3 is TGTGCCAGCAGCACCGGTGGTTCCCAAGAGACCCAGTACTTC. This translates into CASSTGGSQETQYF.

This sequence joins TRBV23-1 and TRBJ2-7; D may correspond to TRBD1 or TRBD2 (5 bases each). TRBV23-1 is recorded as an ORF, its role being uncertain. Trimming stripped 0 bases from V and 3 bases from J, with 15 bases between. The CDR3 length is 16 residues. DNA of the CDR3: TGCGCCAGCAGTCAATCGATGGGAGAAGGGGACTACGAGCAGTACTTC. It specifies CASSQSMGEGDYEQYF.